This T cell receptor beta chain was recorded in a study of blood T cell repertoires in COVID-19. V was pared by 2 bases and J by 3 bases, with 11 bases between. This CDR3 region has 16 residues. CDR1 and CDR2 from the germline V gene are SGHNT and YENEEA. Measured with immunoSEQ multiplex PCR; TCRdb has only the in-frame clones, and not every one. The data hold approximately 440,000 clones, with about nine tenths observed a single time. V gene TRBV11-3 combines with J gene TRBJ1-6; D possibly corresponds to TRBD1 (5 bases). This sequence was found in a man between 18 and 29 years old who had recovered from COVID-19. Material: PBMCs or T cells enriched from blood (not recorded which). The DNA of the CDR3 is TGTGCCAGCAGCTTACTCGGCAGGGACTATAATTCACCCCTCCACTTT. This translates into CASSLLGRDYNSPLHF.